The clone carrying this TCR beta chain showed up just a few times. Its antigen remains unidentified. The source of the sample is a study of cytomegalovirus exposure and HLA in healthy donors. Notes on the study in general: A likely sequencing artifact accounted for one observed cluster of highly shared sequence variants.

Researchers ran the PCR with 60 Vbeta and 13 Jbeta primers. Some clones are missing from TCRdb's copy, which holds only in-frame ones; the method was immunoSEQ multiplex PCR. In the table there are about 190,000 clones, 80% of which are singletons. What was sequenced was PBMCs. The origin of this receptor is a boy younger than 18 in good health and CMV-seronegative.

The CDR3 region has the DNA TGTGCCAGCAGTTACCGGGACAGACACTACGAGCAGTACTTC. Encoded protein: CASSYRDRHYEQYF. J is TRBJ2-7 and V is TRBV6-5; 7 bases fit TRBD1. From germline, CDR1 is MNHEY and CDR2 SVGAGI. This CDR3 is built from 14 residues. Trimming took 2 bases from V and 3 from J; bases not matched to a gene: 4.